Listed here are 2 T cell receptor beta chains from one sample, sequenced in a study of CD8+ T cells in alopecia areata. Treatment: oral pan-JAK inhibitor, 5-10 mg twice daily. Following extraction, RNA underwent reverse transcription to cDNA, which served as the sequencing template. The data were produced by immunoSEQ multiplex PCR, yet TCRdb's version contains in-frame clones alone and is incomplete. The table has 150,000 to 200,000 clones, 60% seen once; the top ten hold approximately 1%. The sequencing used CD4+ T cells sorted from blood, collected at week 24, from a patient treated with tofacitinib. Receptors were obtained from a human donor with alopecia areata.

Regarding this clone: Other DNA sequences in this specimen translate into the identical CDR3. The chain recombines TRBV29-1 with TRBJ2-7; no clear D gene. Germline-derived CDR1 and CDR2 are SQVTM and ANQGSEA. The germline V and J ends were trimmed by 4 bases and 3 bases, with 7 bases remaining between them. The CDR3 length is 11 residues. The CDR3 spells CSVAGSYEQYF. CDR3 coding DNA: TGCAGCGTTGCGGGCAGCTACGAGCAGTACTTC.

In this sample, this clone turned up once. CDR3 in amino acids: CAWSRDSNYGYTF. The CDR3 DNA is TGTGCCTGGAGTCGGGACAGTAACTATGGCTACACCTTC. The J gene is TRBJ1-2, the V gene TRBV30; 7 positions agree with TRBD1. The CDR3 has 13 amino acids. In germline, CDR1 is GTSNPN, CDR2 SVGIG (reference sequence). V was clipped by 2 bases and J by 1 base; unmatched bases: 1.